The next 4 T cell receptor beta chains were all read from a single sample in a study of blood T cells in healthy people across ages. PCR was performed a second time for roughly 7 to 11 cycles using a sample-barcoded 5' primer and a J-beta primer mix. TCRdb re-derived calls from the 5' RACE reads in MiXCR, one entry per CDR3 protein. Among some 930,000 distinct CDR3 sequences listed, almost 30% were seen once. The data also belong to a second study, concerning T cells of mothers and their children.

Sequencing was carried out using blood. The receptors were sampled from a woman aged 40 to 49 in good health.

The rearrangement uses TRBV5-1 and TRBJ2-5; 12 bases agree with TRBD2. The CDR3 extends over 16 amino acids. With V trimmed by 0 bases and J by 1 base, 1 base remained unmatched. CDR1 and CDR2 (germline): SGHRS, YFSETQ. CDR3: CASSLGTSGAQETQYF. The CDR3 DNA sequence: TGCGCCAGCAGCTTGGGGACTAGCGGGGCCCAAGAGACCCAGTACTTC.

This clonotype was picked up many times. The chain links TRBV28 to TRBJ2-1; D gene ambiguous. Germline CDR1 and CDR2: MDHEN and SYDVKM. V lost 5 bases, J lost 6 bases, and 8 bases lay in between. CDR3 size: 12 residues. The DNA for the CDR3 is TGTGCCAGCAGTCCACAGTCCAATGAGCAGTTCTTC. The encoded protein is CASSPQSNEQFF.

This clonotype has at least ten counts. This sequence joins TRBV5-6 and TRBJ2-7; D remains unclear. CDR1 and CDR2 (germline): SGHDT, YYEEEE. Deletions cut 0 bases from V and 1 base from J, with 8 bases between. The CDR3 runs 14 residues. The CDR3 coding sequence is TGTGCCAGCAGCTTGGGGGCAAAGTCCTACGAGCAGTACTTC. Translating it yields CASSLGAKSYEQYF.

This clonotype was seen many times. The CDR3 reads CASGLGGIPEAFF. The CDR3, as DNA: TGTGCTAGTGGTTTGGGCGGCATCCCTGAAGCTTTCTTT. V usage is TRBV12-5 and J usage is TRBJ1-1; D ambiguous. The CDR3 sequence is 13 residues long. V gave up 1 base and J gave up 6 bases, with 9 bases separating them. Germline V gene sequence: CDR1 LGHNT, CDR2 FRNRAP.